This entry lists 6 T cell receptor beta chains sequenced from one sample in a study of CD8 T cells in ankylosing spondylitis. TCRdb itself ran the 5' RACE reads through MiXCR, one entry per CDR3 protein. This sample has 100,000 to 150,000 distinct CDR3 sequences, with around 9.3% found just once. The sequencing input was blood, either unsorted or a sorted T cell fraction (not recorded which). The receptor source for this set is a male donor with ankylosing spondylitis or in good health (not recorded which).

This clonotype was detected many times. The rearrangement joins TRBV4-3 to TRBJ1-1; the D is unclear. The CDR3 loop spans 12 amino acids. Germline V gene data show CDR1 as LGHNA and CDR2 as YSLEER. V was cut by 4 bases and J by 8 bases, with 11 bases left in between. The CDR3 is CASSRIGREAFF. CDR3 nucleotides: TGCGCCAGCAGCCGAATAGGACGGGAAGCTTTCTTT.

The chain carries TRBV18 and TRBJ1-1; D is perhaps TRBD1 (6 bases). Germline V gene lookup returns CDR1 KGHSH and CDR2 LQKENI. The germline V and J ends were trimmed by 4 bases and 1 base, with 16 bases remaining between them. The CDR3 runs to 16 residues. The CDR3 region is CASSLDRRTTNTEAFF. CDR3 bases: TGTGCCAGCTCACTGGACAGACGAACAACGAACACTGAAGCTTTCTTT.

This clonotype occurred many times. The rearrangement links TRBV4-3 to TRBJ2-2, with D perhaps being TRBD1 or TRBD2 (7 bases each). This CDR3 has 17 amino acids. V was shortened by 2 bases and J by 4 bases, with 17 bases between the two germline ends. In germline, CDR1 is LGHNA, CDR2 YSLEER. The DNA for the CDR3 is TGCGCCAGCAGCCAACTCAGGGGGGGTACGAGCACCGGGGAGCTGTTTTTT. It translates to CASSQLRGGTSTGELFF.

In this sample, this clonotype turned up a few times. J is TRBJ2-5 and V is TRBV11-2, with D perhaps matching TRBD2 (7 bases). V shed 2 bases and J shed 8 bases, with 15 bases lying between them. Germline values: CDR1 SGHAT, CDR2 FQNNGV. This CDR3 spans 14 amino acids. The CDR3 DNA sequence: TGTGCCAGCAGCTTACAAAACAGGGAGGGCACCCAGTACTTC. Protein: CASSLQNREGTQYF.

This clonotype was detected ten times or more. The V call is TRBV11-2, the J call TRBJ2-7; TRBD1 agrees at 9 bases. The ends lost 8 bases at V and 4 bases at J; junction bases unmatched: 9. Germline CDR1 is SGHAT and CDR2 is FQNNGV. CDR3 size: 14 residues. CDR3 amino acids: CASAGGTGLYEQYF. The CDR3 nucleotides are TGTGCCAGCGCTGGGGGGACAGGGTTGTACGAGCAGTACTTC.

This clonotype was recorded many times. The J gene is TRBJ1-5, the V gene TRBV20-1; TRBD1 matches 10 bases. Trimming cost V 0 bases and J 9 bases; bases outside gene matches: 8. The CDR3 is 15 amino acids. Germline CDR1 reads DFQATT; CDR2 reads SNEGSKA (reference sequence). CDR3 region: CSARDRDRGLRPQHF. In DNA form, the CDR3 reads TGCAGTGCTAGAGATCGGGACAGGGGCCTCCGGCCCCAGCATTTT.